This T cell receptor (beta chain) derives from a study of cytomegalovirus exposure and HLA in healthy donors. It was with 60 Vbeta and 13 Jbeta primers that the PCR ran. In the authors' workflow: Counted up in a later analysis, unique TCR beta chains came to approximately 77 million, with around 9.9 million shared. Clones were read by immunoSEQ multiplex PCR, and TCRdb kept only the in-frame ones, dropping some. That table supplies the V and J calls and clone size; D and trimming were determined from the DNA. The repertoire holds approximately 200,000 clones, more than 75% seen once, with 1.3% in the top ten. Concerning this clone itself: Its antigen is unknown.

General study findings and limits: Other equally common chains were less clonally expanded than HLA-associated TCR beta chains, a later analysis showed. Rare TCR sequences predominated, though certain public TCRs were found in many donors.

CDR3 size: 15 residues. Germline CDR1 reads MDHEN; CDR2 reads SYDVKM. V lost 4 bases, J lost 4 bases, and 16 bases lay in between. The V gene is TRBV28, the J gene TRBJ1-2; D possibly corresponds to TRBD1 (6 bases). This TCR was sampled from a human donor in good health. Material for sequencing was PBMCs. CDR3 loop: CASSSYRAESYGYTF. The CDR3 nucleotides are TGTGCCAGCAGTTCCTACAGGGCGGAGAGCTATGGCTACACCTTC.